This T cell receptor (beta chain) was sequenced in a study of blood T cell repertoires in COVID-19. Turning to the study itself: Sites across the United States, Italy and Spain contributed samples from acute and convalescent COVID-19. PBMCs, B-cell-depleted T cells, or T cells were the source of the cDNA or gDNA that made up the material.

This CDR3 spans 13 amino acids. CDR1 and CDR2 from the germline V gene are LGHNA and YNFKEQ. V was shortened by 0 bases and J by 4 bases, with 6 bases between the two germline ends. Per the study methods: From reference gene primer amplification, estimates of nucleated cell counts were derived. The method was immunoSEQ multiplex PCR; TCRdb's version includes in-frame clones alone and lacks a portion of them. Clone size and V and J calls were adopted from that table, with D and trimming inferred from the DNA. The sample holds 200,000 to 250,000 clones, around 90% seen once. The table lists this clone with a count of one.

This sequence was found in a man aged 25 to 40 with COVID-19, enrolled during active disease. The chain carries TRBV4-2 and TRBJ2-5; perhaps TRBD2 as D (6 bases). Sequenced material: peripheral blood. The CDR3 sequence: CASSQEEGETQYF. The DNA of the CDR3 is TGTGCCAGCAGCCAAGAGGAGGGAGAGACCCAGTACTTC.